Listed below are T cell receptor beta chains from one sample, sequenced in a study of tumor-infiltrating lymphocytes in primary liver carcinoma. TCRdb re-called the multiplex PCR reads with MiXCR, one entry per CDR3 protein. The sample records about 120,000 distinct CDR3 sequences, roughly 70% being singletons. Sequenced: tumor-adjacent normal liver tissue. The receptors were gathered from a woman aged 60-70 years with primary liver carcinoma and hepatitis B virus infection. The CDR3 runs from the conserved cysteine through the conserved F or W. D genes are given only for firm matches. Only part of the rows carry a size: once, few, many, or a class if the clone is expanded.

CDR3nt: TGTGCCAGCAGCTTAGGGGGTTGGGATCAGCCCCAGCATTTT
CDR3aa: CASSLGGWDQPQHF
d_gene: -
j_gene: TRBJ1-5
abundance: many
v_gene: TRBV5-6

CDR3nt: TGTGCCAGCAGTCCTAGCGGGAGGGGTGTCTACGAGCAGTACTTC
CDR3aa: CASSPSGRGVYEQYF
d_gene: TRBD2
j_gene: TRBJ2-7
abundance: many
v_gene: TRBV6-5

CDR3nt: TGTGCCAGCACCCTACTAGGGTCCTACGAGCAGTACTTC
CDR3aa: CASTLLGSYEQYF
d_gene: -
j_gene: TRBJ2-7
abundance: many
v_gene: TRBV7-9

CDR3nt: TGTGCCAGCAACATAACGCCCGGGACAGCCAGCTCTGGGGCCAACGTCCTGACCTTC
CDR3aa: CASNITPGTASSGANVLTF
d_gene: TRBD1
j_gene: TRBJ2-6
abundance: -
v_gene: TRBV6-2/TRBV6-3

CDR3nt: TGCAGCGTTGACCTGGAAGATAAGGGAAATGAGCAGTTCTTC
CDR3aa: CSVDLEDKGNEQFF
d_gene: -
j_gene: TRBJ2-1
abundance: -
v_gene: TRBV29-1

CDR3nt: TGTGCCAGCAGCAACCTATCCTGGGACAGGGGCACAGATACTCAGTATTTT
CDR3aa: CASSNLSWDRGTDTQYF
d_gene: TRBD1
j_gene: TRBJ2-3
abundance: -
v_gene: TRBV28

CDR3nt: TGTGCCAGTAGTAATAACCACCCTGGACAGGGGGCTTCCGGGGAGCTGTTTTTT
CDR3aa: CASSNNHPGQGASGELFF
d_gene: TRBD1
j_gene: TRBJ2-2
abundance: -
v_gene: TRBV6-6

CDR3nt: TGTGCCAGCAGTGGGGGGGGCGCGATAGAGACCCAGTACTTC
CDR3aa: CASSGGGAIETQYF
d_gene: -
j_gene: TRBJ2-5
abundance: many
v_gene: TRBV2

CDR3nt: TGTGCCAGCAACCACTCAGGGAATCCTCAAGAGGCCCAGTACTTC
CDR3aa: CASNHSGNPQEAQYF
d_gene: -
j_gene: TRBJ2-5
abundance: -
v_gene: TRBV6-1

CDR3nt: TGCGCCAGCAGCCAAGAACAACTAGCGGGGAGTACAGATATGCAGTATTTT
CDR3aa: CASSQEQLAGSTDMQYF
d_gene: TRBD2
j_gene: TRBJ2-3
abundance: -
v_gene: TRBV4-1

CDR3nt: TGTGCCAGCAGTAACTCCCTCTTTGAAAAACTGTTTTTT
CDR3aa: CASSNSLFEKLFF
d_gene: -
j_gene: TRBJ1-4
abundance: -
v_gene: TRBV6-6

CDR3nt: TGCAGCGTGACGGGACTCAAAGGCTCCTACGAGCAGTACTTC
CDR3aa: CSVTGLKGSYEQYF
d_gene: -
j_gene: TRBJ2-7
abundance: -
v_gene: TRBV29-1

CDR3nt: TGTGCCAGCATACTAGCGGGAGGGGGGTTCAATGAGCAATTCTTC
CDR3aa: CASILAGGGFNEQFF
d_gene: TRBD2
j_gene: TRBJ2-1
abundance: -
v_gene: TRBV13

CDR3nt: TGCGCCAGCAGCCCAGGACTAGTGGGACCACGGCGGTATGAGCAGTACTTC
CDR3aa: CASSPGLVGPRRYEQYF
d_gene: TRBD2
j_gene: TRBJ2-7
abundance: -
v_gene: TRBV4-1

CDR3nt: TGTGCCAGCAGCTCTCGTCTGGGACAGATTTGCGAGCAGTACTTC
CDR3aa: CASSSRLGQICEQYF
d_gene: TRBD1
j_gene: TRBJ2-7
abundance: -
v_gene: TRBV11-2

CDR3nt: TGTGCCAGCAGCTTGGAGGTAGCGGGAAATGAGCAGTTCTTC
CDR3aa: CASSLEVAGNEQFF
d_gene: TRBD2
j_gene: TRBJ2-1
abundance: many
v_gene: TRBV5-4

CDR3nt: TGTGCCGGCATTTTCCGACAGGGCGGAAACACCATATATTTT
CDR3aa: CAGIFRQGGNTIYF
d_gene: TRBD1
j_gene: TRBJ1-3
abundance: once
v_gene: TRBV12-3/TRBV12-4

CDR3nt: TGTGCCAGCAGTGGGACTAGCGGGAGCAGTTCCTACAATGAGCAGTTCTTC
CDR3aa: CASSGTSGSSSYNEQFF
d_gene: TRBD2
j_gene: TRBJ2-1
abundance: many
v_gene: TRBV12-3/TRBV12-4

CDR3nt: TGTTCCAGCAGTTTCGCGGCAGGGGGGACGGACACCGGGGAGCTGTCTTTT
CDR3aa: CSSSFAAGGTDTGELSF
d_gene: -
j_gene: TRBJ2-2
abundance: -
v_gene: TRBV12-3/TRBV12-4

CDR3nt: TGTGCCAGCAGCGTACGGCCCGCTTTCTACGAGCAGTACTTC
CDR3aa: CASSVRPAFYEQYF
d_gene: -
j_gene: TRBJ2-7
abundance: few
v_gene: TRBV9

CDR3nt: TGTGCTAGTGGTTTGGTTCCAGGGGGACTAGCGGGATATACCTCCTACAATGAGCAGTTCTTC
CDR3aa: CASGLVPGGLAGYTSYNEQFF
d_gene: TRBD2
j_gene: TRBJ2-1
abundance: -
v_gene: TRBV12-5

CDR3nt: TGCGCCACTAGCACGAGCGGGACGACGCAGTATTTT
CDR3aa: CATSTSGTTQYF
d_gene: TRBD2
j_gene: TRBJ2-3
abundance: -
v_gene: TRBV10-2

CDR3nt: TGTGCCAGCAGCTTACGACTAGCGGGAAGGAACAATGAGCAGTTCTTC
CDR3aa: CASSLRLAGRNNEQFF
d_gene: TRBD2
j_gene: TRBJ2-1
abundance: many
v_gene: TRBV7-9

CDR3nt: TGTGCCAGCAGCCACCCATGCGGGGCCTCCTACAATGAGCAGTTATTC
CDR3aa: CASSHPCGASYNEQLF
d_gene: -
j_gene: TRBJ2-1
abundance: -
v_gene: TRBV13

CDR3nt: TGTGCCAGCTGCTTGGTGGGGGGTGGCACTGAAGCTTTCTTT
CDR3aa: CASCLVGGGTEAFF
d_gene: -
j_gene: TRBJ1-1
abundance: -
v_gene: TRBV7-9

CDR3nt: TGTGCCAGCAGCATGAGACTATCGGGAGGGCCGGGGGATGAGCAGTACTTC
CDR3aa: CASSMRLSGGPGDEQYF
d_gene: TRBD2
j_gene: TRBJ2-7
abundance: -
v_gene: TRBV11-2

CDR3nt: TGTGCCAGCAAGGGCAGGGTTGGTGAGCAGTCCTTC
CDR3aa: CASKGRVGEQSF
d_gene: -
j_gene: TRBJ2-1
abundance: -
v_gene: TRBV28

CDR3nt: TGTGGCAGCAGCTTTCTACTGGGACCCTCCTACAAGCAGTACTTC
CDR3aa: CGSSFLLGPSYKQYF
d_gene: -
j_gene: TRBJ2-7
abundance: -
v_gene: TRBV11-2

CDR3nt: TGCAGTGCGGGATCTAACTCAGCGGGGGCCAACGTCCTGACTTTC
CDR3aa: CSAGSNSAGANVLTF
d_gene: -
j_gene: TRBJ2-6
abundance: -
v_gene: TRBV20-1

CDR3nt: TGTGCCAGCAGCTTAGGTTTGACTAGCTACTCAGATACGCAGTATTTT
CDR3aa: CASSLGLTSYSDTQYF
d_gene: TRBD2
j_gene: TRBJ2-3
abundance: -
v_gene: TRBV7-2

CDR3nt: TGCAGCGGAGGGGGGCAGGGGTCCGGACCCTACCAGTACTTC
CDR3aa: CSGGGQGSGPYQYF
d_gene: -
j_gene: TRBJ2-7
abundance: -
v_gene: TRBV29-1

CDR3nt: TGTGCCAGCAGCCTTAGGCCAGCGGAGTCGGACGGGCAGTTCTTC
CDR3aa: CASSLRPAESDGQFF
d_gene: -
j_gene: TRBJ2-1
abundance: -
v_gene: TRBV11-2

CDR3nt: TGTGCCAGCCAAGCGGGAGAGGCCGCAGATACGCATTATTTT
CDR3aa: CASQAGEAADTHYF
d_gene: TRBD2
j_gene: TRBJ2-3
abundance: once
v_gene: TRBV6-2/TRBV6-3

CDR3nt: TGCAGTGTTGTCTTTTCCGGCAGAGGCACAGATACGCAGTATTTT
CDR3aa: CSVVFSGRGTDTQYF
d_gene: -
j_gene: TRBJ2-3
abundance: -
v_gene: TRBV29-1

CDR3nt: TGTGCCAGCATCCAACTAGCGGGAGTGGGCGAGCAGTACTTC
CDR3aa: CASIQLAGVGEQYF
d_gene: TRBD2
j_gene: TRBJ2-7
abundance: -
v_gene: TRBV11-2

CDR3nt: TGTGCCAGCAGTTTAGGGGACAGGGATACAGATACGCAGTATTTT
CDR3aa: CASSLGDRDTDTQYF
d_gene: TRBD1
j_gene: TRBJ2-3
abundance: -
v_gene: TRBV12-3/TRBV12-4

CDR3nt: TGTGCCGGCCGTGGGGGGGACCCAAACAATGAGCAGTTCTTC
CDR3aa: CAGRGGDPNNEQFF
d_gene: TRBD2
j_gene: TRBJ2-1
abundance: -
v_gene: TRBV28

CDR3nt: TGTGCCAGGAATCCGACACTTGCGGGGAGAACTGAAGCTTTCTTT
CDR3aa: CARNPTLAGRTEAFF
d_gene: -
j_gene: TRBJ1-1
abundance: -
v_gene: TRBV6-6

CDR3nt: TGTGCCAGCAGGCCCTGGATAGGGCTTAAGGAGACCCAGTACTTC
CDR3aa: CASRPWIGLKETQYF
d_gene: -
j_gene: TRBJ2-5
abundance: -
v_gene: TRBV12-3/TRBV12-4

CDR3nt: TGCAGCGTTGAAGACTGGCTAGCGGGAGGTTTAGGGTCCTACAATGAGCAATTCTTC
CDR3aa: CSVEDWLAGGLGSYNEQFF
d_gene: TRBD2
j_gene: TRBJ2-1
abundance: few
v_gene: TRBV29-1

CDR3nt: TGTGCTAGTGGTTTGGAACCCGATTCACCCCTCCACTTT
CDR3aa: CASGLEPDSPLHF
d_gene: -
j_gene: TRBJ1-6
abundance: many
v_gene: TRBV12-5

CDR3nt: TGTGCCAGCTCCCCTAAAGGCCGCGGACCCTCCTACAATGAGCAGTTCTTC
CDR3aa: CASSPKGRGPSYNEQFF
d_gene: -
j_gene: TRBJ2-1
abundance: many
v_gene: TRBV12-3/TRBV12-4

CDR3nt: TGCAGTGCTAGAGGGGGGCTCGGCCTAGCGGGAGAAGAATCCAAAAACGTTCAGTACTTC
CDR3aa: CSARGGLGLAGEESKNVQYF
d_gene: TRBD2
j_gene: TRBJ2-4
abundance: -
v_gene: TRBV20-1

CDR3nt: TGTGCCAGCAGCCAAGTAAGTGGGAACACTGAAGCATTCTTT
CDR3aa: CASSQVSGNTEAFF
d_gene: -
j_gene: TRBJ1-1
abundance: -
v_gene: TRBV4-2

CDR3nt: TGCAGCTTTCAACGTAATGTGTGGACTGAAGCTTTCTTT
CDR3aa: CSFQRNVWTEAFF
d_gene: -
j_gene: TRBJ1-1
abundance: -
v_gene: TRBV29-1

CDR3nt: TGTGCCAGCACTAGTACCCCACCCGGGACTAGCGGGAACAAGCAGTACTTC
CDR3aa: CASTSTPPGTSGNKQYF
d_gene: TRBD2
j_gene: TRBJ2-7
abundance: -
v_gene: TRBV6-5

CDR3nt: TGTGCCAGCAGCTTGCTGCCGGTCTGCTACGAGCAGTACTTC
CDR3aa: CASSLLPVCYEQYF
d_gene: -
j_gene: TRBJ2-7
abundance: once
v_gene: TRBV11-2

CDR3nt: TGCGCCAGCAGCCCAGGTAGCTCCTACAATGAGCAGCTCTTC
CDR3aa: CASSPGSSYNEQLF
d_gene: -
j_gene: TRBJ2-1
abundance: -
v_gene: TRBV11-3

CDR3nt: TGTGCCAGCAGCTTAGATCGGGCTAGCGACTACGAGCTGCAATTC
CDR3aa: CASSLDRASDYELQF
d_gene: -
j_gene: TRBJ2-7
abundance: once
v_gene: TRBV11-3

CDR3nt: TGTGCCAGTAGTATAGTGTTCCCCGGCGGTTTCACAGATACGCAGTACTTT
CDR3aa: CASSIVFPGGFTDTQYF
d_gene: -
j_gene: TRBJ2-3
abundance: -
v_gene: TRBV19

CDR3nt: TGTGCCAGCAGTTTGGGGAGACGGTATTCACCCCTCCATTTT
CDR3aa: CASSLGRRYSPLHF
d_gene: -
j_gene: TRBJ1-6
abundance: -
v_gene: TRBV12-3/TRBV12-4

CDR3nt: TGTGGCAGCAAAGGTGCGGGAGGCTACGAGCAGTACTTC
CDR3aa: CGSKGAGGYEQYF
d_gene: TRBD2
j_gene: TRBJ2-7
abundance: -
v_gene: TRBV12-3/TRBV12-4

CDR3nt: TGTGCCAGCGGGAGGAATGAGCAGTTCTTC
CDR3aa: CASGRNEQFF
d_gene: -
j_gene: TRBJ2-1
abundance: many
v_gene: TRBV28

CDR3nt: TGTGCTAGTGGTTTGGCTTACGAACGGACCTCCCCGTCTCCCTATGGCTACACCTTC
CDR3aa: CASGLAYERTSPSPYGYTF
d_gene: -
j_gene: TRBJ1-2
abundance: -
v_gene: TRBV12-5